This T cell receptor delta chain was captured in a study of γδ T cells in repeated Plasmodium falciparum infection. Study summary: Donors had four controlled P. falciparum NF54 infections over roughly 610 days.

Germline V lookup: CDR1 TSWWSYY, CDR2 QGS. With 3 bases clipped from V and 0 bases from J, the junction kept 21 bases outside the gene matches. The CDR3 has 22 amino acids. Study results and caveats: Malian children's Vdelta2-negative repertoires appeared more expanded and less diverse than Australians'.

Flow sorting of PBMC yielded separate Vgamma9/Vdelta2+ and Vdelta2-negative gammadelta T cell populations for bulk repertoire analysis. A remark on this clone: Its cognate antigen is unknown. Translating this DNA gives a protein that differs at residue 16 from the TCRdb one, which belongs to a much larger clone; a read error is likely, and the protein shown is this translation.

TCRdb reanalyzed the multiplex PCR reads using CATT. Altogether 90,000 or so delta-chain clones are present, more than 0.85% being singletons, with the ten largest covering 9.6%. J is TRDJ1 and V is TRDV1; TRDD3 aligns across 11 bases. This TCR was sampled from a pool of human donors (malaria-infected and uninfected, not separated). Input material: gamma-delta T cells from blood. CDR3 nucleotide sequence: TGTGCTCTTGGGGACCTTTCCTCCTACGGGTTACTGGGGGATAGGGACACCGATAAACTCATCTTT. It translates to CALGDLSSYGLLGDRDTDKLIF.